The 17 T cell receptor beta chains below were found in one sample sequenced in a study of T cells after yellow fever vaccination. TCRdb passed the 5' RACE reads through MiXCR, listing each CDR3 protein once. The sample carries about 220,000 distinct CDR3 sequences, more than 3% recorded once. The sequencing here drew on CD4+ T cells sorted from PBMCs, taken 10 days after the yellow fever booster vaccination. The origin of the receptors is a man aged 18 to 29 who received the YFV17D yellow fever vaccine.

The chain is built from TRBV20-1 and TRBJ1-5, with 7 nucleotides matching TRBD1. Germline-derived CDR1 and CDR2 are DFQATT and SNEGSKA (reference sequence). V was clipped by 5 bases and J by 2 bases; unmatched bases: 3. The CDR3 extends over 13 amino acids. The CDR3 nucleotides are TGCAGTGCTGCCACAGGGGGCAATCAGCCCCAGCATTTT. Its protein is CSAATGGNQPQHF.

This clonotype has a handful of counts. CDR3 nucleotide sequence: TGTGCCACCAGCAGAGATAGGACGGATTGGGAGCCCCAGCATTTT. Its protein product is CATSRDRTDWEPQHF. The chain links TRBV15 to TRBJ1-5; the D is unclear. Germline V gene sequence: CDR1 LNHNV, CDR2 YYDKDF (reference sequence). The CDR3 runs 15 residues. V lost 0 bases and J 8 bases, leaving 14 bases between the germline ends. Complete variable domain (other parts from reference TRBV15 and TRBJ1-5): DAMVIQNPRYQVTQFGKPVTLSCSQTLNHNVMYWYQQKSSQAPKLLFHYYDKDFNNEADTPDNFQSRRPNTSFCFLDIRSPGLGDTAMYLCATSRDRTDWEPQHFGDGTRLSIL.

This chain joins TRBV27 and TRBJ1-6; the D gene is possibly TRBD1 (6 bases). This CDR3 has 16 residues. V was trimmed by 10 bases and J by 7 bases, leaving 23 bases between them. The germline CDR1 and CDR2 sequences are MNHEY and SMNVEV (reference sequence). CDR3 amino acids: CATKQGANGLNSPLHF. The CDR3 DNA reads TGTGCCACCAAACAGGGTGCCAACGGGTTGAATTCACCCCTCCACTTT.

This clonotype was seen more than once but under ten times. This chain uses TRBV29-1 with TRBJ2-1; possible D gene TRBD2, 5 bases. The germline V and J ends were trimmed by 7 bases and 3 bases, with 10 bases remaining between them. This CDR3 has 12 amino acids. The germline V gene encodes CDR1 SQVTM and CDR2 ANQGSEA. The CDR3 coding sequence is TGCAGCGCGAGAGGGCTCTACAATGAGCAGTTCTTC. Its translation: CSARGLYNEQFF.

This clonotype was found many times. The J gene is TRBJ1-6, the V gene TRBV4-1; D is ambiguous. Germline CDR1 is MGHRA and CDR2 is YSYEKL. This CDR3 has 15 amino acids. V gave up 1 base and J gave up 9 bases, with 13 bases separating them. CDR3 residues: CASSQGPRGPSPLHF. The CDR3 DNA reads as TGCGCCAGCAGCCAAGGGCCTCGGGGTCCTTCACCCCTCCACTTT.

The chain is built from TRBV5-4 and TRBJ2-5; 14 bases map to TRBD2. In germline, CDR1 is SGHNT, CDR2 YYREEE (reference sequence). V was clipped by 4 bases and J by 1 base; unmatched bases: 3. This CDR3 comprises 16 residues. The CDR3 bases are TGTGCCAGCAGCCGGGGACTAGCGGGGGCCCAAGAGACCCAGTACTTC. It translates to CASSRGLAGAQETQYF.

The sample holds a few counts of this clonotype. This chain uses TRBV5-1 with TRBJ1-1; D not certain. This CDR3 comprises 12 residues. Germline CDR1 is SGHRS and CDR2 is YFSETQ. The V gene lost 4 bases and the J gene lost 3 bases, with 7 bases spanning the gap. In DNA form, the CDR3 reads TGCGCCAGCAGCCGCATGGACACTGAAGCTTTCTTT. It codes for CASSRMDTEAFF.

As for this clonotype: A much larger clone lies one base from this, so it may be a read error. CDR3 residues: CASSLEVDPGELIF. The CDR3 nucleotides are TGCGCCAGCAGCTTGGAAGTAGACCCCGGGGAGCTGATTTTT. V and J are TRBV5-1 and TRBJ2-2; tentative D call: TRBD2 (5 bases). The CDR3 has 14 amino acids. The V gene's germline CDR1 is SGHRS and CDR2 YFSETQ.

The chain recombines TRBV5-5 with TRBJ2-7, with 8 bases identical to TRBD1. This CDR3 region has 14 residues. The V gene's germline CDR1 is SGHKS and CDR2 YYEKEE (reference sequence). V lost 4 bases, J lost 3 bases, and 6 bases stayed unmatched. The CDR3 region has the DNA TGTGCCAGCAGCGCTAGGACAGGGAACTACGAGCAGTACGTC. Encoded protein: CASSARTGNYEQYV.

The chain combines TRBV27 with TRBJ2-3, with TRBD2 matching over 8 bases. V lost 3 bases and J lost 1; bases outside the gene matches: 3. This CDR3 is built from 15 residues. CDR1 and CDR2 (germline): MNHEY, SMNVEV (reference sequence). CDR3 DNA: TGTGCCAGCAGTTTGACTAGCGCCCGCACAGATACGCAGTATTTT. Encoded protein: CASSLTSARTDTQYF.

This clonotype was counted ten times or more. The rearrangement uses TRBV2 and TRBJ2-3, with 12 nucleotides matching TRBD2. CDR3 length: 14 residues. Trimming cost V 8 bases and J 2 bases; bases outside gene matches: 2. Germline V lookup: CDR1 SNHLY, CDR2 FYNNEI. The CDR3 coding sequence is TGTGCCAGCCGACTAGCGGGGGTCACAGATACGCAGTATTTT. Amino acids: CASRLAGVTDTQYF. The full variable domain, rest sourced from reference TRBV2 and TRBJ2-3, is EPEVTQTPSHQVTQMGQEVILRCVPISNHLYFYWYRQILGQKVEFLVSFYNNEISEKSEIFDDQFSVERPDGSNFTLKIRSTKLEDSAMYFCASRLAGVTDTQYFGPGTRLTVL.

The chain joins TRBV20-1 to TRBJ2-7, with 8 nucleotides matching TRBD1. The junction had 8 bases not matched to a gene; V was cut back by 3 bases and J by 4 bases. The CDR3 totals 14 residues. Germline V gives CDR1 DFQATT, CDR2 SNEGSKA (reference sequence). The CDR3 nucleotides read TGCAGTGCTAGGGCAGGGGGCTCCGGGTACGAGCAGTACGTC. It specifies CSARAGGSGYEQYV.

This clonotype was recorded a few times. V is TRBV7-3 and J is TRBJ2-7, with TRBD1 matching 7 bases. Germline CDR1 and CDR2: SGHTA and FQGTGA. This CDR3 region has 16 residues. V shed 5 bases and J 4 bases; nucleotides not matched to a gene: 14. The chain's CDR3 is CASSPNPGQGVYEQYF. The DNA of the CDR3 is TGTGCCAGCAGCCCCAACCCGGGGCAGGGGGTTTACGAGCAGTACTTC.

This clonotype came up many times. J is TRBJ1-1 and V is TRBV6-2 or TRBV6-3; 8 nucleotides agree with TRBD1. Germline trimming cut 6 bases from V and 4 bases from J; bases unmatched to any gene: 16. Germline CDR1 MNHEY, CDR2 SVGEGT. The CDR3 sequence is 17 residues long. CDR3 protein: CASRGQGGGLRFTEAFF. The CDR3 DNA sequence: TGTGCCAGCAGAGGACAGGGTGGAGGACTACGGTTCACTGAAGCTTTCTTT.

This clonotype was seen more than once but under ten times. This chain uses TRBV6-5 with TRBJ2-2; weak D call: TRBD1 (6 bases). The germline V and J ends were trimmed by 9 bases and 6 bases, with 17 bases remaining between them. The CDR3 extends over 14 amino acids. Germline V gene sequence: CDR1 MNHEY, CDR2 SVGAGI. The DNA for the CDR3 is TGTGCCAGAACGGACAGTTTAATCCCCGGGGAGCTGTTTTTT. This encodes CARTDSLIPGELFF.

This clonotype was detected ten times or more. This sequence joins TRBV7-2 and TRBJ1-3; perhaps TRBD1 as D (5 bases). V was cut by 7 bases and J by 3 bases, with 10 bases left in between. This CDR3 comprises 13 residues. Germline V gives CDR1 SGHTA, CDR2 FQGNSA. CDR3 protein: CASTPGHGNTIYF. DNA of the CDR3: TGTGCCAGCACTCCGGGGCATGGAAACACCATATATTTT.

The CDR3, as DNA: TGTGCCAGCAGCTTAGTCGGGAGTCCCAATGAAAAACTGTTTTTT. Its protein product is CASSLVGSPNEKLFF. The genes are TRBV7-2 and TRBJ1-4; D not certain. This CDR3 is built from 15 residues. Trimming stripped 1 base from V and 5 bases from J, with 11 bases between. Germline CDR1 SGHTA, CDR2 FQGNSA.